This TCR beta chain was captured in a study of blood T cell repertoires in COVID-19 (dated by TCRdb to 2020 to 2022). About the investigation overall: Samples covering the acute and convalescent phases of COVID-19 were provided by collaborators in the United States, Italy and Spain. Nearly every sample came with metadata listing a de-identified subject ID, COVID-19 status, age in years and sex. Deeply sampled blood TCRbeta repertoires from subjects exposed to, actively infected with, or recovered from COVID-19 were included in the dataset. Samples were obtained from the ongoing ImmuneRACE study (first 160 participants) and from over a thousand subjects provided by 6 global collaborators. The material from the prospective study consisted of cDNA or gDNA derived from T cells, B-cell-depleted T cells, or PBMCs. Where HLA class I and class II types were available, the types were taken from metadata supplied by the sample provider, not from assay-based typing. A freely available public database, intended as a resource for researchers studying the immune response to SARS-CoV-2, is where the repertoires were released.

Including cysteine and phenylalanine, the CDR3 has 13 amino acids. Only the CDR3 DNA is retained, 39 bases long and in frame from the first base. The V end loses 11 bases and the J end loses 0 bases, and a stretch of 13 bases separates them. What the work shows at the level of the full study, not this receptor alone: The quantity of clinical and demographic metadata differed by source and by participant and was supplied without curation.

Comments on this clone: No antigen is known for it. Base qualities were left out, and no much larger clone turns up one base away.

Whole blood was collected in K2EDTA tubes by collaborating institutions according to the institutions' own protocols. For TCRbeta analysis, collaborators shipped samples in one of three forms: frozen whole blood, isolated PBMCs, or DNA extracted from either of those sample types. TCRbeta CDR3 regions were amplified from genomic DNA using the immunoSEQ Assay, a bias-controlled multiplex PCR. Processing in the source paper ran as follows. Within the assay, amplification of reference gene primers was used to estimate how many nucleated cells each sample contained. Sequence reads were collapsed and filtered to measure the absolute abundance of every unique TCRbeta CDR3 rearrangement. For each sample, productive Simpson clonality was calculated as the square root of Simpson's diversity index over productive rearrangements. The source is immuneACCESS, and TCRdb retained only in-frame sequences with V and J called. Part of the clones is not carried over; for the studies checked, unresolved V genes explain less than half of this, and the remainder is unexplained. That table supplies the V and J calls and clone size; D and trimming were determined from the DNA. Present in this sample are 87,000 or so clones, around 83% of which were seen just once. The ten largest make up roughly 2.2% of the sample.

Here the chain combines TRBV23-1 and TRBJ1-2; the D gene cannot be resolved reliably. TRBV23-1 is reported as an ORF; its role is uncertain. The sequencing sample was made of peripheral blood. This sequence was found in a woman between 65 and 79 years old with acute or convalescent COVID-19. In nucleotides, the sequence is TGCGCCCCAGGAGGGCCCGCTAACTATGGCTACACCTTC. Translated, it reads CAPGGPANYGYTF.